This T cell receptor (beta chain) was captured in a study of blood T cells in healthy people across ages. Next came a second PCR, run for 7 to 11 cycles, which used a sample-barcoded 5' primer along with a J-beta primer mix. TCRdb ran MiXCR on the 5' RACE reads and lists one entry per CDR3 protein. The sample yields just over 800,000 distinct CDR3 sequences, approximately 59% seen once. Germline V CDR1 and CDR2: DFQATT, SNEGSKA (reference sequence). The CDR3 extends over 14 amino acids. Trimming removed 0 bases from V and 6 bases from J, with 14 bases in between. The TCR comes from a man aged 25-40 years in good health. The chain uses TRBV20-1 and TRBJ1-2, with D tentatively TRBD1 (6 bases). The sample was blood. The DNA for the CDR3 is TGCAGTGCTAGAGATCGGACAGATCCCCATGGCTACACCTTC. This encodes CSARDRTDPHGYTF.